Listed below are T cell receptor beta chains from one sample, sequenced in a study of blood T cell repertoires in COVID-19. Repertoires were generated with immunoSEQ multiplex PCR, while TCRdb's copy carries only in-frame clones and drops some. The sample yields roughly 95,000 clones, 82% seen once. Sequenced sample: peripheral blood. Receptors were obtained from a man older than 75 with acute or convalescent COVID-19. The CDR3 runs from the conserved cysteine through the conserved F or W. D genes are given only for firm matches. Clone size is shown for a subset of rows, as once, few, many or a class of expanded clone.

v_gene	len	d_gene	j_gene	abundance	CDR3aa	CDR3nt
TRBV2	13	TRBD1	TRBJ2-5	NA	CASSGTGQETQYF	TGTGCCAGCAGTGGGACAGGGCAAGAGACCCAGTACTTC
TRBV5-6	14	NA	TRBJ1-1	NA	CASSLGQSNTEAFF	TGTGCCAGCAGCTTGGGACAGTCGAACACTGAAGCTTTCTTT
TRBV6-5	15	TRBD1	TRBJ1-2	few	CASSTQGAAVYGYTF	TGTGCCAGCAGTACACAGGGGGCAGCAGTCTATGGCTACACCTTC
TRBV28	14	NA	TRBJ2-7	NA	CASSFPGRNYEQYF	TGTGCCAGCAGTTTCCCAGGGAGGAACTACGAGCAGTACTTC
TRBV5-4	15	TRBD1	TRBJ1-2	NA	CASSLWRGQGNGYTF	TGTGCCAGCAGCTTGTGGCGGGGACAGGGAAATGGCTACACCTTC
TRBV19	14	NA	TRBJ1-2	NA	CASRPREQPYGYTF	TGTGCCAGTAGACCCCGGGAGCAGCCCTATGGCTACACCTTC
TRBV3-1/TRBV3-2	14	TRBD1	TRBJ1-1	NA	CASSQTDRNKGAFF	TGTGCCAGCAGCCAGACGGACAGGAATAAAGGGGCTTTCTTT
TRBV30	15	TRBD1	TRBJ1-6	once	CAWSPRTGMVSPLHF	TGTGCCTGGAGTCCGAGGACAGGGATGGTTTCACCCCTCCACTTT
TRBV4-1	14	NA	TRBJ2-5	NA	CASSQEKSGRTQYF	TGCGCCAGCAGCCAAGAGAAGTCAGGAAGGACCCAGTACTTC
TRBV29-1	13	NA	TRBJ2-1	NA	CSVPKEGSNEQFF	TGCAGCGTCCCCAAAGAGGGAAGCAATGAGCAGTTCTTC
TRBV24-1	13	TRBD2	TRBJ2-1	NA	CATSDLQYGGEFF	TGTGCCACCAGTGATTTGCAATACGGGGGGGAGTTCTTC
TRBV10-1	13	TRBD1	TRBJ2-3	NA	CASRVDRADTQYF	TGCGCCAGCAGAGTCGACAGGGCAGATACGCAGTATTTT
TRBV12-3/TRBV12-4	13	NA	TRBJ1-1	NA	CASSSDKNTEAFF	TGTGCCAGCAGTTCGGACAAGAACACTGAAGCTTTCTTT
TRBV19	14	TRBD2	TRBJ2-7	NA	CASSIVSGSYEQYF	TGTGCCAGTAGTATAGTTAGCGGGAGTTATGAGCAGTACTTC
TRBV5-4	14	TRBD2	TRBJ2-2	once	CASSVAGSGGELFF	TGTGCCAGCAGCGTAGCGGGGTCGGGGGGGGAGCTGTTTTTT
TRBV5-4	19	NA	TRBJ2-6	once	CASSSSDQWGPSGANVLTF	TGTGCCAGCAGCTCCTCGGACCAGTGGGGGCCTTCTGGGGCCAACGTCCTGACTTTC
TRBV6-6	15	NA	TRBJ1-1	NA	CASSYSQGTNTEAFF	TGTGCCAGCAGTTACTCGCAGGGAACGAACACTGAAGCTTTCTTT
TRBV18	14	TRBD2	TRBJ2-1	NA	CASSPQRGGNEQFF	TGTGCCAGCTCACCACAACGGGGGGGCAATGAGCAGTTCTTC
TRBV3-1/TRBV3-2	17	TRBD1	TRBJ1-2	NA	CASSQKTVGQAVYGYTF	TGTGCCAGCAGCCAAAAAACGGTCGGACAGGCCGTCTATGGCTACACCTTC
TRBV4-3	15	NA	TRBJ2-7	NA	CASSQEVSTTYEQYF	TGCGCCAGCAGCCAAGAGGTCAGTACCACCTACGAGCAGTACTTC
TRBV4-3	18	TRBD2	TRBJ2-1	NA	CASSQDQNSGVVYNEQFF	TGCGCCAGCAGCCAAGATCAGAATAGCGGGGTGGTCTACAATGAGCAGTTCTTC
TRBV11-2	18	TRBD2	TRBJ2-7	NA	CASSKSVGSGAFSYEQYF	TGTGCCAGCAGCAAATCTGTAGGTAGCGGGGCTTTCTCCTACGAGCAGTACTTC
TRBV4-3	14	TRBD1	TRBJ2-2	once	CASRQGALGGELFF	TGCGCCAGCAGGCAGGGGGCCCTGGGCGGGGAGCTGTTTTTT
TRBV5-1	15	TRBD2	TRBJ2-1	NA	CASSKTSGTVNEQFF	TGCGCCAGCAGCAAAACTAGCGGGACCGTCAATGAGCAGTTCTTC
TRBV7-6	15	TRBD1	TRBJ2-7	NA	CASSLRTGGPYEQYF	TGTGCCAGCAGCTTAAGGACAGGAGGCCCCTACGAGCAGTACTTC
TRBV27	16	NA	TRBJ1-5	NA	CASSSLEAGGNQPQHF	TGTGCCAGCAGTTCCCTGGAGGCAGGGGGCAATCAGCCCCAGCATTTT
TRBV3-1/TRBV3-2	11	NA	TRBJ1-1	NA	CASSRHFEAFF	TGTGCCAGCAGCAGACACTTTGAAGCTTTCTTT
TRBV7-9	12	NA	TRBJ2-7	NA	CASSSDIYEQYF	TGTGCCAGCAGCTCGGACATCTACGAGCAGTACTTC
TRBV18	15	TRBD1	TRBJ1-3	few	CASSPGDRAGNTIYF	TGTGCCAGCTCACCCGGGGACAGGGCTGGAAACACCATATATTTT
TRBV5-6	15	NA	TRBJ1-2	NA	CASRLQGLAVYGYTF	TGTGCCAGCAGACTTCAGGGGCTCGCGGTCTATGGCTACACCTTC
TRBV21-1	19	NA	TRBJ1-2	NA	CASSKKAGTSTEGNYGYTF	TGTGCCAGCAGCAAAAAAGCCGGGACGTCAACGGAGGGTAACTATGGCTACACCTTC
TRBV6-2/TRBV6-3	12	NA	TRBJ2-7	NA	CASSYSSYEQYF	TGTGCCAGCAGTTACTCGAGTTACGAGCAGTACTTC
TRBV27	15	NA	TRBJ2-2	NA	CASRTPRGSAGELFF	TGTGCCAGCAGAACACCCAGGGGTTCCGCCGGGGAGCTGTTTTTT
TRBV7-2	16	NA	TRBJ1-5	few	CASSLVRGKGNQPQHF	TGTGCCAGCAGCTTAGTGCGGGGGAAGGGCAATCAGCCCCAGCATTTT
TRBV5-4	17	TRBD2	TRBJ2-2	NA	CASSSGTSGGAAGELFF	TGTGCCAGCAGCTCCGGGACTAGCGGGGGGGCTGCCGGGGAGCTGTTTTTT
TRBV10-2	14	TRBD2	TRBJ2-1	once	CASSEIAGRNEQFF	TGCGCCAGCAGTGAAATAGCGGGACGCAATGAGCAGTTCTTC
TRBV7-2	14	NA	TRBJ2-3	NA	CASRSSLSTDTQYF	TGTGCCTCCCGTTCGTCTTTGAGCACAGATACGCAGTATTTT
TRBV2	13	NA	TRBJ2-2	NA	CASSDKNTGELFF	TGTGCCAGCAGTGACAAGAACACCGGGGAGCTGTTTTTT
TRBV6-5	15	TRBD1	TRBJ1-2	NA	CASSYGRTGNYGYTF	TGTGCCAGCAGTTACGGCCGGACAGGCAACTATGGCTACACCTTC
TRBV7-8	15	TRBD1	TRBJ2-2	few	CASSTRDSNTGELFF	TGTGCCAGCAGCACAAGGGACAGTAACACCGGGGAGCTGTTTTTT
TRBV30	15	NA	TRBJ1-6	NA	CAWSSPGLLNSPLHF	TGTGCCTGGAGCTCGCCGGGACTGCTTAATTCACCCCTCCACTTT
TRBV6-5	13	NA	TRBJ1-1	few	CASSPYRVAEAFF	TGTGCCAGCAGCCCCTACAGGGTAGCTGAAGCTTTCTTT
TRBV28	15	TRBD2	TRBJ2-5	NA	CASTLGSGGAGTQYF	TGTGCCAGCACCCTGGGTAGCGGGGGGGCGGGGACCCAGTACTTC
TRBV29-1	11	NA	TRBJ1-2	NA	CSVGGDYGYTF	TGCAGCGTGGGGGGGGACTATGGCTACACCTTC
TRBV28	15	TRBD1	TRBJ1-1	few	CASSGWTGANTEAFF	TGTGCCAGCAGTGGTTGGACAGGAGCTAACACTGAAGCTTTCTTT
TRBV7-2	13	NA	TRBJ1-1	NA	CASRQTVNTEAFF	TGTGCCAGCAGACAGACAGTGAACACTGAAGCTTTCTTT
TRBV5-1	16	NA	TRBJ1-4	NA	CASSPTPTGLGEKLFF	TGCGCCAGCTCACCCACCCCTACAGGGCTAGGTGAAAAACTGTTTTTT
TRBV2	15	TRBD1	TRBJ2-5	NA	CASSRDRLRQETQYF	TGTGCCAGCAGCCGGGACAGGTTGAGGCAAGAGACCCAGTACTTC
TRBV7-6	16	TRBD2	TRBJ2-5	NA	CASSPVAGGPQETQYF	TGTGCCAGCAGCCCGGTAGCGGGAGGGCCCCAAGAGACCCAGTACTTC
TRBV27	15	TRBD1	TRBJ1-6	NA	CASRGIQGAGSPLHF	TGTGCCAGCAGGGGAATACAGGGGGCGGGATCACCCCTCCACTTT
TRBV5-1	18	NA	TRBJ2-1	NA	CASSLNSGGMYSYNEQFF	TGCGCCAGCAGCTTAAATTCGGGGGGCATGTACTCCTACAATGAGCAGTTCTTC